A selection of T cell receptor beta chains follows, all from one sample in a study of STAT5B mutations in CD4+ large granular lymphocyte leukemia. Sequencing used immunoSEQ multiplex PCR; TCRdb keeps in-frame clones, though not all of them. The table has 30,000 to 40,000 clones, over 65% seen once. Material: CD4+ T cells from blood buffy coats. The receptors were gathered from a human donor in good health. Both conserved end residues are part of each CDR3. A D gene is named only where the DNA matches it firmly. Clone size is shown for a subset of rows, as once, few, many or a class of expanded clone.

j_gene: TRBJ2-5; v_gene: TRBV7-2; abundance: .; d_gene: .; CDR3nt: TGTGCCAGCAGCTCCCTCCCGGGGGTGGGGGAGACCCAGTACTTC; CDR3aa: CASSSLPGVGETQYF
j_gene: TRBJ2-5; v_gene: TRBV6-5; abundance: .; d_gene: .; CDR3nt: TGTGCCAGCAGTTACTCGGGACACCGACAAGAGACCCAGTACTTC; CDR3aa: CASSYSGHRQETQYF
j_gene: TRBJ2-3; v_gene: TRBV29-1; abundance: .; d_gene: TRBD1; CDR3nt: TGCAGCGCCTCTGAAGAGGGGGCGCGTACAGATACGCAGTATTTT; CDR3aa: CSASEEGARTDTQYF
j_gene: TRBJ2-3; v_gene: TRBV5-1; abundance: few; d_gene: .; CDR3nt: TGCGCCAGCAGCTTAGGCGATATTGGAGATACGCAGTATTTT; CDR3aa: CASSLGDIGDTQYF
j_gene: TRBJ2-3; v_gene: TRBV9; abundance: few; d_gene: .; CDR3nt: TGTGCCAGCAGCGTAGGCAGCATTCGCACAGATACGCAGTATTTT; CDR3aa: CASSVGSIRTDTQYF
j_gene: TRBJ2-2; v_gene: TRBV11-3; abundance: once; d_gene: TRBD1; CDR3nt: TGTGCCAGCAGCTTACGAGGGGGCCAGGGGGAGCTGTTTTTT; CDR3aa: CASSLRGGQGELFF
j_gene: TRBJ1-2; v_gene: TRBV5-4; abundance: .; d_gene: .; CDR3nt: TGTGCCAGCAGTCCAACAGGGAACTATGGCTACACCTTC; CDR3aa: CASSPTGNYGYTF
j_gene: TRBJ2-7; v_gene: TRBV6-5; abundance: .; d_gene: .; CDR3nt: TGTGCCAGCAGTTCCCCCCACTCGGGGGCCTACGAGCAGTACTTC; CDR3aa: CASSSPHSGAYEQYF
j_gene: TRBJ2-7; v_gene: TRBV11-2; abundance: .; d_gene: .; CDR3nt: TGTGCCAGCAGCTTAACTGTTAGGGGATCCACATCCTACGAGCAGTACTTC; CDR3aa: CASSLTVRGSTSYEQYF
j_gene: TRBJ1-1; v_gene: TRBV5-1; abundance: .; d_gene: .; CDR3nt: TGCGCCAGCAGCTTAGAGGGGTCGAAAACTTTCTTT; CDR3aa: CASSLEGSKTFF
j_gene: TRBJ1-6; v_gene: TRBV5-1; abundance: .; d_gene: TRBD1; CDR3nt: TGCGCCAGCAGCCCGAAGGGACAGCCCAATTCACCCCTCCACTTT; CDR3aa: CASSPKGQPNSPLHF
j_gene: TRBJ1-1; v_gene: TRBV5-1; abundance: .; d_gene: .; CDR3nt: TGCGCCAGCAGCCTTCAAGGGGCCACTGAAGCTTTCTTT; CDR3aa: CASSLQGATEAFF
j_gene: TRBJ1-3; v_gene: TRBV19; abundance: .; d_gene: .; CDR3nt: TGTGCCAGTAGTATAGATCCGAAGGCGGACTCTGGAAACACCATATATTTT; CDR3aa: CASSIDPKADSGNTIYF
j_gene: TRBJ2-3; v_gene: TRBV7-2; abundance: once; d_gene: .; CDR3nt: TGTGCCAGCAGCCGGATATTAGATACGCAGTATTTT; CDR3aa: CASSRILDTQYF